The present TCR beta chain was sequenced within a study of graft-versus-host responses after intestinal transplantation. This clone was detected only once. The target antigen is unknown. General study findings and limits: The authors found GvH clones in recipient marrow, some appearing first in ileum or blood.

The protocol was immunoSEQ multiplex PCR, while the TCRdb copy is restricted to in-frame clones and leaves out a portion. The sample gives about 82,000 clones, about nine tenths of which show up once; 0.1% is in the top ten. The source of this sequence is a human donor who received an intestinal transplant. Here the sequenced sample was unstimulated CD4+ T cells sorted from spleen or lymph node cells, taken before intestinal transplant.

The CDR3 reads CAISESGTGPYGYTF. CDR3 DNA: TGTGCCATCAGTGAGTCCGGGACAGGGCCCTATGGCTACACCTTC. The V and J genes are TRBV10-3 and TRBJ1-2; TRBD1 aligns across 9 bases. The V gene's germline CDR1 is ENHRY and CDR2 SYGVKD. After removal of 0 bases from V and 4 bases from J, the junction contained 3 bases not matched to a gene. This CDR3 contains 15 residues.